This T cell receptor beta chain was recorded in a study of T cell changes during pregnancy in multiple sclerosis (dated by TCRdb to between 2019 and 2020). Regarding the complete study: In women with multiple sclerosis, the researchers looked at how the T cell repertoire shifted as pregnancy progressed.

The CDR3 starts with the cysteine, ends with the phenylalanine, and has 15 residues. Kept here is only the CDR3 DNA, which spans 45 bases and is read in frame from base 1. V and J are truncated by 2 bases and 0 bases respectively, leaving an intervening sequence of 9 bases. The germline V gene (reference sequence) sets CDR1 to SGHKS and CDR2 to YYEKEE. Library preparation was by the immunoSEQ multiplex PCR assay. TCRdb re-hosts the immuneACCESS table, in-frame sequences only. Its copies lack some clones; in the studies checked, an unresolved V gene accounts for under half of them, and the cause for the rest is not known. The sample records 30,000 to 45,000 clones, under 95% of which are singletons. The ten largest clones capture roughly 13% of the sample. On this clone: No antigen is known for it. No base qualities exist here, and no much larger clone lies one base off it.

The TCR comes from a female donor with multiple sclerosis, enrolled in a pregnancy study. The sequence is built from TRBV5-5 and TRBJ2-1; the best D guess is TRBD1, with 5 bases matching. Sequences were derived from CD8+ T cells from peripheral blood mononuclear cells, sampled in the first trimester of pregnancy. The CDR3 reads as follows: CASSFFQGSYNEQFF. The sequenced DNA is TGTGCCAGCAGCTTTTTCCAGGGCTCCTACAATGAGCAGTTCTTC.